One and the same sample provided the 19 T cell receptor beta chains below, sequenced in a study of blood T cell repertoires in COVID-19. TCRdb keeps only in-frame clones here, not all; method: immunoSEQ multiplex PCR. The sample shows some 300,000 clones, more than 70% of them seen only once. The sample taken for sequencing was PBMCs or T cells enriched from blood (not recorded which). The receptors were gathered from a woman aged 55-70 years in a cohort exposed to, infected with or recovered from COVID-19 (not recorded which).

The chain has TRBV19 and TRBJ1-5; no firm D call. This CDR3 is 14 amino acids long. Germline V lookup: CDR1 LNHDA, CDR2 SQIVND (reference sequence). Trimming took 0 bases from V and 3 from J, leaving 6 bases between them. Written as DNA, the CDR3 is TGTGCCAGTAGTATAGACAACACCAATCAGCCCCAGCATTTT. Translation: CASSIDNTNQPQHF. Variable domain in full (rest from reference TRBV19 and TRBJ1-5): DGGITQSPKYLFRKEGQNVTLSCEQNLNHDAMYWYRQDPGQGLRLIYYSQIVNDFQKGDIAEGYSVSREKKESFPLTVTSAQKNPTAFYLCASSIDNTNQPQHFGDGTRLSIL.

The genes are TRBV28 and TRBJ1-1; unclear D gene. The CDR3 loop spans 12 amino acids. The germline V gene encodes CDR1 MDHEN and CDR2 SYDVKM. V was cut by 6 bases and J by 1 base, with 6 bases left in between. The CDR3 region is CASRPGNTEAFF. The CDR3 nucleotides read TGTGCCAGCAGACCAGGGAACACTGAAGCTTTCTTT.

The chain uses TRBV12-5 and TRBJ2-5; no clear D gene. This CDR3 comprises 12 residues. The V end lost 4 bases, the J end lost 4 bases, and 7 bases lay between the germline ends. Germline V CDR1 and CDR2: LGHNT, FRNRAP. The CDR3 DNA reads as TGTGCTAGTGGTTCCCACGGAGAGACCCAGTACTTC. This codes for CASGSHGETQYF. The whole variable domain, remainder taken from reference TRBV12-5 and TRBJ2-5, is DARVTQTPRHKVTEMGQEVTMRCQPILGHNTVFWYRQTMMQGLELLAYFRNRAPLDDSGMPKDRFSAEMPDATLATLKIQPSEPRDSAVYFCASGSHGETQYFGPGTRLLVL.

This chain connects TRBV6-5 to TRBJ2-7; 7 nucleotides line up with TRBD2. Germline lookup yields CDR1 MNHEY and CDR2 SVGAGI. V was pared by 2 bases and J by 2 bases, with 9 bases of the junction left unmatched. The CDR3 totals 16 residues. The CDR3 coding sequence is TGTGCCAGCAGTTACAGGTTCGGACTAGGGGCCTACGAGCAGTACTTC. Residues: CASSYRFGLGAYEQYF.

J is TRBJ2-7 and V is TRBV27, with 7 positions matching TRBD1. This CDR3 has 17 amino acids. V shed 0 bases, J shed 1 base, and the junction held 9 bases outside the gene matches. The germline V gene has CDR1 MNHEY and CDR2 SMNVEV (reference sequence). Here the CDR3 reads CASSLSRQGASSYEQYF. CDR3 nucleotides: TGTGCCAGCAGTTTATCGAGACAGGGTGCCTCATCCTACGAGCAGTACTTC.

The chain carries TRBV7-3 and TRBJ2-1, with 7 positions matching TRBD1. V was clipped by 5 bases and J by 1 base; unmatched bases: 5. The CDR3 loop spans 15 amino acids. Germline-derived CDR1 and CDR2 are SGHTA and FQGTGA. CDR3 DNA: TGTGCCAGCAGCCCTAGGGGACAGTCCTACAATGAGCAGTTCTTC. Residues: CASSPRGQSYNEQFF.

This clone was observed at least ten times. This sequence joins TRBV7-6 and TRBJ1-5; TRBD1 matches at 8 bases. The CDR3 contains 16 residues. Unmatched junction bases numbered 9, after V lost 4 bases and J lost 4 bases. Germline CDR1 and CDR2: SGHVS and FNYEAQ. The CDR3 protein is CASSYGSGQENQPQHF. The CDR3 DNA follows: TGTGCCAGCAGCTACGGGTCGGGACAGGAGAATCAGCCCCAGCATTTT.

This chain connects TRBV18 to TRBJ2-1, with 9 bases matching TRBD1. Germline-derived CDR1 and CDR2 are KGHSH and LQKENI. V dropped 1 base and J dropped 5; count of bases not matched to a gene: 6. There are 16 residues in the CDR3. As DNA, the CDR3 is TGTGCCAGCTCACCACGTGTGACAGGGGGTCACAATGAGCAGTTCTTC. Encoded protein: CASSPRVTGGHNEQFF.

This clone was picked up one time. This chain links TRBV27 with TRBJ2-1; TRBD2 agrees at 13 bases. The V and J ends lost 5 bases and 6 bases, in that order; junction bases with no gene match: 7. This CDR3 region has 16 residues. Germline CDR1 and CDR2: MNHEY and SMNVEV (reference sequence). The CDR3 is CASSRTGTSGTNEQFF. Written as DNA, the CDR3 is TGTGCCAGCAGTCGAACCGGGACTAGCGGGACCAATGAGCAGTTCTTC.

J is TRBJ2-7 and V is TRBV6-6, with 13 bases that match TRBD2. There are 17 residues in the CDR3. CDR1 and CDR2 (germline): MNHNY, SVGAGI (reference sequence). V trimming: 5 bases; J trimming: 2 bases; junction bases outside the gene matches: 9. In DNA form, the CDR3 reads TGTGCCAGCAGTCACGGGACTAGCGGGAAGGGGGCCTACGAGCAGTACTTC. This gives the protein CASSHGTSGKGAYEQYF.

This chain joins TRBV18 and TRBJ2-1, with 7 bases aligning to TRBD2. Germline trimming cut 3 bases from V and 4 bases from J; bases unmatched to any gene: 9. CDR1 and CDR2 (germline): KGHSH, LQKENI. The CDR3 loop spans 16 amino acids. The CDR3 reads CASSPVVGGEYNEQFF. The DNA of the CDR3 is TGTGCCAGCTCACCGGTCGTGGGAGGGGAGTACAATGAGCAGTTCTTC.

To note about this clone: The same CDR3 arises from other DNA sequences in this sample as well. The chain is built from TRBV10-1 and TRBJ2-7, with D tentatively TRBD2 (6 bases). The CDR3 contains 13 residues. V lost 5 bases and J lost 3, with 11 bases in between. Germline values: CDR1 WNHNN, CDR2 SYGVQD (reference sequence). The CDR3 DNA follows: TGCGCCAGCAGTTTGGCGGGGAGCTACGAGCAGTACTTC. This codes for CASSLAGSYEQYF.

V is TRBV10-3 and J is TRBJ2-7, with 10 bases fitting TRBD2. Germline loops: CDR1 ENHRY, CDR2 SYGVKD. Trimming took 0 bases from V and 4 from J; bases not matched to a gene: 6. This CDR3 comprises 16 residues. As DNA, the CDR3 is TGTGCCATCAGTGAGTCAGCGGGGGGGGGAGGGTACGAGCAGTACTTC. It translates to CAISESAGGGGYEQYF.

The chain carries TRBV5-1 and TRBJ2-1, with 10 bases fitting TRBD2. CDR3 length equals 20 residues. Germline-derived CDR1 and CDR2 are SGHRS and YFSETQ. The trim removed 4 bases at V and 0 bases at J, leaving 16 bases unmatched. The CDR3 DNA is TGCGCCAGCAGCCAAGGACAGGGTAATAGCGGGAGGTTCTCCTACAATGAGCAGTTCTTC. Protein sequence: CASSQGQGNSGRFSYNEQFF.

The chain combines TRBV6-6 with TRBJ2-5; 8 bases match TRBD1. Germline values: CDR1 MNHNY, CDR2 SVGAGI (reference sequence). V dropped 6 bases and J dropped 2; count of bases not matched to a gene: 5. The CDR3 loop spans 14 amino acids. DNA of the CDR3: TGTGCCAGCAGGATGACAGGGGCTCAAGAGACCCAGTACTTC. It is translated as CASRMTGAQETQYF.

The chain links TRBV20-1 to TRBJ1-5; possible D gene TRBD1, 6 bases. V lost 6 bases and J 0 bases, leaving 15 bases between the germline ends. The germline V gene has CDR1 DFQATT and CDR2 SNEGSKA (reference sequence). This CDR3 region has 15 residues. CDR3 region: CSASRDTDSNQPQHF. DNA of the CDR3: TGCAGTGCCAGTAGGGACACAGATAGCAATCAGCCCCAGCATTTT.

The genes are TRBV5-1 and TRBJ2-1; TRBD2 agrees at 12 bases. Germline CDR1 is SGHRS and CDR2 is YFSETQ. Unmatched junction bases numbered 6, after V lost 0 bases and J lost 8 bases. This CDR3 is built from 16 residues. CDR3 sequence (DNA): TGCGCCAGCAGCTTGGAGGGGACTAGCGGGTTTTATGAGCAGTTCTTC. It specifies CASSLEGTSGFYEQFF.

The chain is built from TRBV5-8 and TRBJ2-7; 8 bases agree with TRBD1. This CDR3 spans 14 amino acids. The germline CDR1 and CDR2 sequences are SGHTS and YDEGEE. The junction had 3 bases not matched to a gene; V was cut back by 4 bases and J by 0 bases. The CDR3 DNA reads TGTGCCAGCAGCAACGGACAGGGCTCCTACGAGCAGTACTTC. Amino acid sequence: CASSNGQGSYEQYF.

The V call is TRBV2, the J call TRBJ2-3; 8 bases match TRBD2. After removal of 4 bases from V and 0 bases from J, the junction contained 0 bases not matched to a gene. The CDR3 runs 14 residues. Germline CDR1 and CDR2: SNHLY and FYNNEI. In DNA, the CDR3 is TGTGCCAGCAGTGCTAGCGGGAGCACAGATACGCAGTATTTT. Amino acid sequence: CASSASGSTDTQYF.